The 14 T cell receptor beta chains below were found in one sample sequenced in a study of Graves' ophthalmopathy and Graves' hyperthyroidism. Researchers took RNA transcripts and amplified TCR beta CDR3 regions from them. In the first round, RT-PCR was carried out with HTBI primers, and a multiplex PCR formed the second round. One entry per CDR3 protein, called by TCRdb with MiXCR from the multiplex PCR reads. The repertoire has about 400,000 distinct CDR3 sequences, 18% of them found once; the top ten carry around 1.4%. Sequencing was done on a sample of peripheral blood. The receptors derive from a woman aged 18-35 years with Graves' ophthalmopathy.

This clonotype appeared many times. The chain is built from TRBV6-2 or TRBV6-3 and TRBJ2-1; 15 bases line up with TRBD2. The CDR3 runs 17 residues. Germline V gene data show CDR1 as MNHEY and CDR2 as SVGEGT. The CDR3 DNA sequence: TGTACCACCTCTGGACTAGCGGGAGGGTCGGTATACAATGAGCAGTTCTTC. Its protein product is CTTSGLAGGSVYNEQFF.

This clonotype was detected many times. This chain connects TRBV5-6 to TRBJ1-6, with D tentatively TRBD1 (5 bases). Trimming shortened V by 1 base and J by 9 bases, and 11 bases separated the two germline ends. This CDR3 spans 14 amino acids. From germline, CDR1 is SGHDT and CDR2 YYEEEE. The CDR3 coding sequence is TGTGCCAGCAGCTTGCTTCAGGGCGGTTCACCCCTCCACTTT. Encoded protein: CASSLLQGGSPLHF.

The sample holds many counts of this clonotype. The chain employs TRBV4-3 and TRBJ1-5, with no clear D. Trimming removed 0 bases at V and 2 bases at J, with 11 bases between. Germline V lookup: CDR1 LGHNA, CDR2 YSLEER. CDR3 size: 16 residues. The CDR3 loop is CASSQDWAGGNQPQHF. CDR3 DNA sequence: TGCGCCAGCAGCCAAGATTGGGCGGGCGGCAATCAGCCCCAGCATTTT.

This clonotype was recorded at least ten times. The rearrangement links TRBV30 to TRBJ1-5; D not resolved. V was trimmed by 0 bases and J by 6 bases, leaving 6 bases between them. CDR3 length equals 12 residues. Germline lookup yields CDR1 GTSNPN and CDR2 SVGIG (reference sequence). This CDR3 is CAWSVGSQPQHF. In DNA, the CDR3 is TGTGCCTGGAGTGTGGGAAGTCAGCCCCAGCATTTT.

The chain has TRBV11-2 and TRBJ2-7; TRBD2 might be the D (6 bases). The V end was cut by 1 base, the J end by 2 bases, with 9 bases between. The CDR3 loop spans 14 amino acids. CDR1 and CDR2 (germline): SGHAT, FQNNGV. Here the CDR3 DNA reads TGTGCCAGCAGCTTAGGACTAGTGGCCTACGAGCAGTACTTC. Its translation: CASSLGLVAYEQYF. Drawing the rest from reference TRBV11-2 and TRBJ2-7, the complete variable domain is EAGVAQSPRYKIIEKRQSVAFWCNPISGHATLYWYQQILGQGPKLLIQFQNNGVVDDSQLPKDRFSAERLKGVDSTLKIQPAKLEDSAVYLCASSLGLVAYEQYFGPGTRLTVT.

At least ten counts were recorded for this clonotype. The chain couples TRBV24-1 to TRBJ1-2; D is uncertain. V lost 1 base, J lost 2 bases, and 4 bases lay in between. Looked up from germline, CDR1 is KGHDR and CDR2 is SFDVKD. CDR3 length: 13 amino acids. CDR3 sequence (DNA): TGTGCCACCAGTGATTTCGGAAACTATGGCTACACCTTC. Translation gives CATSDFGNYGYTF.

This clonotype appeared many times. The chain has TRBV2 and TRBJ2-7; 7 bases are shared with TRBD1. The CDR3 consists of 14 residues. CDR1 and CDR2 (germline): SNHLY, FYNNEI. With 7 bases clipped from V and 1 base from J, the junction kept 7 bases outside the gene matches. The CDR3 sequence is CASKDRFGSYEQYF. For the CDR3, the DNA is TGTGCCAGCAAGGACAGGTTCGGATCCTACGAGCAGTACTTC.

This clonotype has at least ten counts. V and J are TRBV24-1 and TRBJ2-7; 8 bases fit TRBD1. The length of the CDR3 is 15 residues. The V and J ends lost 4 bases and 5 bases, in that order; junction bases with no gene match: 9. The germline V gene has CDR1 KGHDR and CDR2 SFDVKD. CDR3 sequence: CATSDPGQGSDEQYF. CDR3 coding DNA: TGTGCCACCAGTGACCCCGGACAGGGCTCAGACGAGCAGTACTTC.

This clonotype showed up many times. This chain joins TRBV9 and TRBJ1-1, with 7 bases lining up with TRBD1. CDR1 and CDR2 from the germline V gene are SGDLS and YYNGEE. This CDR3 is 13 amino acids long. The V and J ends lost 3 bases and 4 bases, in that order; junction bases with no gene match: 3. The CDR3 loop is CASSEEGATEAFF. The CDR3 nucleotides are TGTGCCAGCAGCGAGGAGGGGGCCACTGAAGCTTTCTTT.

This clonotype was counted many times. The chain employs TRBV12-3 or TRBV12-4 and TRBJ2-5; D possibly corresponds to TRBD1 (6 bases). Trimming removed 2 bases at V and 2 bases at J, with 15 bases between. This CDR3 spans 16 amino acids. CDR3 sequence: CASSLPRGNTQETQYF. CDR3 nucleotide sequence: TGTGCCAGCAGTTTACCCAGGGGAAACACTCAAGAGACCCAGTACTTC.

This clonotype was observed at least ten times. The chain couples TRBV20-1 to TRBJ2-4; 12 nucleotides match TRBD1. CDR1 and CDR2 from the germline V gene are DFQATT and SNEGSKA (reference sequence). Germline trimming cut 5 bases from V and 1 base from J; bases unmatched to any gene: 12. The CDR3 is 18 amino acids. The CDR3 here is CSASPGQGATRAKNIQYF. In DNA, the CDR3 is TGCAGTGCTTCACCGGGACAGGGGGCTACGAGGGCCAAAAACATTCAGTACTTC.

This clonotype was seen many times. The rearrangement links TRBV5-1 to TRBJ1-1; no clear D. This CDR3 has 15 residues. The germline CDR1 and CDR2 sequences are SGHRS and YFSETQ. Trimming shortened V by 0 bases and J by 7 bases, and 16 bases separated the two germline ends. The CDR3 DNA reads as TGCGCCAGCAGCTTGGCCGCCGGCATCCTAGATGAAGCTTTCTTT. It yields the protein CASSLAAGILDEAFF. The whole variable domain, filled in from reference TRBV5-1 and TRBJ1-1, reads KAGVTQTPRYLIKTRGQQVTLSCSPISGHRSVSWYQQTPGQGLQFLFEYFSETQRNKGNFPGRFSGRQFSNSRSEMNVSTLELGDSALYLCASSLAAGILDEAFFGQGTRLTVV.

This clonotype was detected a few times. V is TRBV12-3 or TRBV12-4 and J is TRBJ1-5; D is ambiguous. The CDR3 runs to 14 residues. Trimming took off 6 bases at V and 7 bases at J, with 16 bases between the two ends. This CDR3 is CASSPRSLWQPQHF. The CDR3 DNA reads TGTGCCAGCAGCCCCCGGAGTCTGTGGCAGCCCCAGCATTTT.

This clonotype was picked up many times. The chain couples TRBV6-2 or TRBV6-3 to TRBJ2-6; TRBD1 matches 8 bases. The J segment lost 3 bases and the V segment lost 1 base, leaving 11 bases of the junction unmatched. This CDR3 spans 19 amino acids. The germline CDR1 and CDR2 sequences are MNHEY and SVGEGT. Here the CDR3 DNA reads TGTGCCAGCAGTTACTACGGACAGGGAACGACCCTTGGGGCCAACGTCCTGACTTTC. Protein: CASSYYGQGTTLGANVLTF.